This T cell receptor (beta chain) appears in the sequencing data of a study of regulatory T cells in long-lasting Graves disease. This clonotype turned up a few times. Time point specified: newly diagnosed GD, antithyroid drugs for less than 3 months. Generation of the TCR library employed RNA extracted from PBMCs. Patients with Graves' disease were diagnosed by American Thyroid Association guidelines. The patients were drawn from one endocrinology department in Xi'an, China. CDR3 regions were amplified by Arm-PCR using iRepertoire HTBI primers to build TCR beta libraries. TCRdb re-derived calls from the multiplex PCR reads in MiXCR, one entry per CDR3 protein. The table lists 350,000 to 500,000 distinct CDR3 sequences, about 17% of them singletons, with 23% in the top ten. This same sample was also part of a study on T cells in Graves' hyperthyroidism and ophthalmopathy. That work states: Not enrolled were patients with uncontrolled infection, other autoimmune disease, pregnancy or lactation. Blood also contained most expanded thyroid clonotypes above 0.001.

The origin of this receptor is a woman aged 18-35 years with Graves disease. Sequences were derived from peripheral blood mononuclear cells (PBMCs), sampled at new diagnosis, from a patient treated with antithyroid drugs.

The CDR3 loop is CASSQPSETQYF. DNA for the CDR3: TGTGCCAGCAGCCAACCTTCGGAGACCCAGTACTTC. This rearrangement joins TRBV5-4 to TRBJ2-5; D is unresolved. In germline, CDR1 is SGHNT, CDR2 YYREEE (reference sequence). Between the trimmed V and J ends, which lost 4 bases and 5 bases, there was a span of 9 bases. The CDR3 is 12 residues long.